This T cell receptor (beta chain) was obtained from a study of cytomegalovirus exposure and HLA in healthy donors (dated by TCRdb to 2016 to 2017). A note on the overall study: An earlier analysis of some 620 of the donors reported roughly 300 Gb of sequence data and 100 million to 120 million unique TCR beta sequences obtained from roughly 170 million T cells. The study was designed to test whether signatures of past pathogen exposure could be identified by cataloging public T cell receptors. Using immunosequencing, the study profiled T cell repertoires from 500 to 800 subjects and related those repertoires to cytomegalovirus serostatus. Every discovery cohort repertoire had been produced on one sequencing platform. Among the roughly 400 genotyped donors, more than 70% belonged to the genetic ancestry cluster associated with self-reported Caucasian donors. High-throughput TCR immunosequencing, statistical association of individual TCRs with disease status, and machine learning were combined to predict cytomegalovirus infection status. In a later genetic analysis, genome-wide SNP genotypes for about 55% of the roughly 700 donors were used, and that subset was treated as a discovery cohort. A later analysis re-analyzed previously published TCR beta repertoires from 650 to 800 donors and added high-resolution HLA genotyping to study TCR occurrence patterns. In an earlier analysis of more than 550 of the donors, high-throughput TCR beta sequencing was used to judge whether each TCR beta V gene segment behaved as functional or pseudogenic. The later analysis used no new phenotypic data to find candidate immune exposures, relying instead on TCR beta sequences and their occurrence across donors. The number of donors typed differed by locus, with 629-630 for A, B, C, DRB1 and DQB1, 522 for DQA1, 600 to 610 for DPA1, and approximately 470 for DPB1. In addition to the first cohort of 650 to 750 subjects, a separate validation cohort of approximately 130 different subjects was used. Alongside the repertoire data, information on donor age, sex, ethnicity and CMV serostatus was compiled. HLA typing included class I and class II loci at four-digit resolution. About 320 gigabases of sequencing data and tens of millions of unique TCR sequences were included in an early release covering about 600 HLA-typed donors. Because of strong linkage in the cohort, roughly five DR-DQ haplotypes were treated as single units for association and clustering. Across 300 to 500 genotyped donors of the cohort, an average of approximately 240,000 unique TCR beta nucleotide sequences per donor were sequenced, and roughly a sixth of those sequences were non-productive.

Of note for this clone: Its target antigen remains unknown.

Receptor libraries were prepared by the immunoSEQ multiplex PCR assay. The multiplex PCR relied on a mix of 60 forward primers for TCR Vbeta segments and 13 reverse primers for TCR Jbeta segments. Amplification of the CDR3 region of rearranged TCR beta genes was performed with a multiplex PCR assay on genomic DNA. On the Illumina HiSeq System, the amplified TCR beta libraries were sequenced as 87-base-pair reads. For the original study's pipeline: In a later analysis, some 80 million unique TCR beta chains were counted across the roughly 670 repertoires, and approximately 11 million of these chains were shared by at least two donors. To remove PCR and sequencing errors, raw reads were error-corrected and collapsed into unique sequences using a nearest-neighbor algorithm that merged closely related sequences. To assign V, D and J gene segments, CDR3 sequences were aligned to IMGT reference sequences. For a sequence to be retained, at least a six-nucleotide match to both a V gene segment and a J gene segment was required. A rearrangement was called productive if the CDR3 had no stop codons and remained in frame with V and J, and every other rearrangement was called non-productive. CDR3 was defined according to IMGT convention as the region running from the second conserved V-encoded cysteine to the conserved J-encoded phenylalanine. The earlier analysis of 587 of the donors excluded any sequence lacking an unambiguous match to a single V gene segment. In an earlier analysis of several hundred of the donors, V segments were called functional above 56.7% productive rearrangements and were called segregating when the between-donor standard deviation exceeded 5%. To diagnose cytomegalovirus status from the catalog of TCR beta chain sequences, a statistical classification framework was built. V and J gene assignment, in a later analysis, came from comparing TCR nucleotide sequences with IMGT/GENE-DB human TR gene sequences. Using the TCRdist pipeline, a later analysis assigned CDR3 sequences along with most-parsimonious VDJ recombination scenarios. In a later analysis, each TCR beta chain was defined by its CDR3 amino acid sequence together with its V-gene family, and reads without a unique V-gene family were excluded. In a later analysis, a few hundred highly shared, low-generation-probability nucleotide sequences were removed to address suspected cross-contamination and a sequencing artifact. A later analysis calculated a clonal expansion index for each public chain from normalized within-repertoire ranks of inferred template counts. A later analysis computed generation probabilities with a VDJ recombination model fitted to out-of-frame rearrangements, and checked the results against IGoR. A later analysis scored TCR-TCR, TCR-HLA and TCR-CMV co-occurrence with hypergeometric tests, applying a repertoire-size bias correction to TCR pairs. False discovery rates were estimated in a later analysis by permuting HLA or CMV assignments 20 times. In a later analysis, co-occurring TCRs were grouped using DBSCAN, with TCRdist sequence similarity added in when clustering inside HLA-allele-positive subsets. Repertoires with fewer than 30,000 or more than 120,000 public chains, plus five repertoires with anomalous nucleotide sharing, were excluded from co-occurrence clustering. Not all clones reach the TCRdb copy of this immuneACCESS table, which keeps in-frame sequences only. Checked studies attribute under half of the gap to unresolved V genes and leave the rest unexplained. From that table come the V and J calls and clone size; the DNA was used to work out D and trimming. The sample table records 120,000 or so clones. The ten most abundant clones make up less than 4.5% of the sample.

The cohort comprised around 700 healthy bone marrow donors. Cohort members were all nominally healthy when sampled, although unrecorded immune exposures were likely present. The donor tested CMV seronegative, placing the donor among the 300 to 400 seronegative members of the cohort. A peripheral blood sample was collected from each donor, and TCR beta sequencing was performed on peripheral blood mononuclear cells. Genomic DNA extraction from the blood cell samples was performed with the Qiagen DNeasy Blood Extraction Kit. The full study reports these points: According to a later analysis, TCR association rates differed among HLA loci, with DRB1 alleles showing the most associated TCRs and HLA-C alleles showing the fewest. The earlier analysis of almost 600 of the donors excluded 15 to 20 rarely observed V segments, including chromosome 9 orphons, because counts were too low. According to a later genetic analysis, donors in an Asian-associated ancestry cluster had fewer N-insertions in productive TCRs than the approximately 670-donor mean. According to the authors, the approach could potentially be generalized to other disease states and immunological phenotypes. The study gave a list of about 150 TCR beta chains associated with cytomegalovirus. Sequencing depth was assumed to be roughly uniform across donors in the presence/absence analyses, though that assumption may not hold. In a later analysis, HLA-associated TCR beta chains were found to be more clonally expanded and to have lower generation probabilities than equally common non-associated chains. In a later analysis, most CMV-associated TCR beta chains were found to appear HLA-restricted, with HLA associations seemingly driven largely by CMV exposure. CMV serostatus was the only immune exposure information available for the cohort. Because HLA typing was missing for some donors at each locus, association tests included only the typed subset. When HLA alleles, especially DR and DQ, strongly co-occurred, TCR associations were difficult to assign to individual alleles. The 87-base-pair reads could not distinguish some IMGT-functional V segments, including TRBV6-2 and TRBV6-3, so those segments were excluded. A further reported finding was that TCR beta sequences accurately predicted the HLA-A and HLA-B alleles for most subjects in the first cohort. A later analysis associated roughly 17,000 TCR beta sequences with specific HLA alleles at a false discovery rate of 0.05. Across donors, most TCR sequences were observed very rarely, whereas some public TCRs were present in many individuals. This cohort had only TCR beta chains sequenced, and the lack of alpha or paired-chain data limited which features could be detected. Linkage disequilibrium might explain the correlated functional status among segregating V segments, but an unknown experimental factor could not be excluded. In a later analysis, several top co-occurrence clusters were reported to appear linked to parvovirus B19, influenza, CMV and Epstein-Barr virus. The classifier was reported to diagnose cytomegalovirus status with high specificity and sensitivity in both the original cohort and the validation cohort. The sequencing pipeline was judged likely to have produced a cluster of highly shared sequence variants as a technical artifact. In a later genetic analysis, a missense DCLRE1C variant was associated with V-gene and J-gene trimming of TCR beta chains, and the association was replicated in an independent cohort. In vitro tests confirmed that a few of the cytomegalovirus-associated TCR beta chains recognize cytomegalovirus antigens. In an earlier analysis of about 540 of the donors, most TCR beta V segments were observed in productive rearrangements about 87% or about 30% of the time, broadly matching IMGT annotations.

The trim is 2 bases for V and 2 bases for J, with a gap of 10 bases between the germline ends. Sequences SGHRS (CDR1) and YFSETQ (CDR2) are obtained from the germline V gene. The cysteine opens and the phenylalanine closes a CDR3 of 14 amino acids. Only the CDR3 portion is preserved as DNA: 42 bases, with reading frame beginning at the first base. The sequenced sample consisted of PBMCs. The clonotype comes from a man between 18 and 35 years old in good health and CMV-seronegative. Recombination linked TRBV5-1 to TRBJ1-1; the D segment cannot be called with confidence. Here is the DNA: TGCGCCAGCAGCTTCAGACAAGAAAACACTGAAGCTTTCTTT. Translation gives CASSFRQENTEAFF.